The rows below give T cell receptor beta chains drawn from one sample of a study of T cells expressing NK-cell markers. From the 5' RACE reads, TCRdb lists one entry per CDR3 protein and no DNA. Here the sample table reports roughly 390,000 distinct CDR3 sequences. Sequencing was carried out using blood T cells: a sorted CD56 or NKG2C T cell subset, CD4+ or CD8+ T cells, or bulk PBMC T cells (not recorded which). Receptors were obtained from a man aged 18 to 69 in good health. The CDR3 runs from the conserved cysteine through the conserved F or W. Fields, in order: J gene, V gene, CDR3 protein.

J: TRBJ1-1; V: TRBV5-1; CDR3: CASKSGVRMNTEAFF
J: TRBJ2-1; V: TRBV19; CDR3: CASSIGGLAGANEQFF
J: TRBJ2-3; V: TRBV12-3/TRBV12-4; CDR3: CASSGLQVHTQYF
J: TRBJ2-3; V: TRBV11-2; CDR3: CASSFSGTGVSTDTQYF
J: TRBJ2-5; V: TRBV6-5; CDR3: CASSYDRVNLETQYF
J: TRBJ2-1; V: TRBV5-4; CDR3: CASSLARGGGTYNEQFF
J: TRBJ2-1; V: TRBV21-1; CDR3: CASSNAKGTGGNNEQFF
J: TRBJ2-5; V: TRBV5-1; CDR3: CASSLAGGGPGTQYF
J: TRBJ1-1; V: TRBV27; CDR3: CASQRKRGIWGDTEAFF
J: TRBJ2-7; V: TRBV3-1; CDR3: CASSQGWGGLVGEQYF
J: TRBJ2-7; V: TRBV6-2/TRBV6-3; CDR3: CASSYSGGRDEQYF
J: TRBJ1-2; V: TRBV3-1; CDR3: CASNRQGSNYGYTF
J: TRBJ2-3; V: TRBV5-1; CDR3: CASSHQTGDTQYF
J: TRBJ2-7; V: TRBV23-1; CDR3: CASSQSGRVHEQYF
J: TRBJ2-3; V: TRBV10-3; CDR3: CAIYRSYSTDTQYF
J: TRBJ2-2; V: TRBV5-1; CDR3: CASSLTSGGTTGELFF
J: TRBJ2-2; V: TRBV29-1; CDR3: CSVGTGGAGTGELFF
J: TRBJ1-5; V: TRBV7-8; CDR3: CASSLGQTYNQPQHF
J: TRBJ2-5; V: TRBV7-9; CDR3: CASSRLAVYQETQYF
J: TRBJ1-2; V: TRBV6-5; CDR3: CASTWGRTGGGYTF
J: TRBJ1-5; V: TRBV2; CDR3: CASNLGEYNQPQHF
J: TRBJ2-1; V: TRBV5-1; CDR3: CASSRWGGGDNEQFF
J: TRBJ2-6; V: TRBV18; CDR3: CASSPSPGGNSGANVLTF
J: TRBJ2-7; V: TRBV7-9; CDR3: CASSLLLMRPVLVF
J: TRBJ2-1; V: TRBV4-1; CDR3: CASSQDLGEQFF
J: TRBJ2-1; V: TRBV12-3/TRBV12-4; CDR3: CASQRGGTYNEQFF
J: TRBJ1-1; V: TRBV7-6; CDR3: CASSLGTGRGNTEAFF
J: TRBJ2-2; V: TRBV19; CDR3: CASSSPLGRSATGELFF
J: TRBJ2-5; V: TRBV7-3; CDR3: CASSSRAGTGETQYF
J: TRBJ1-2; V: TRBV6-6; CDR3: CASSLEGFGYTF
J: TRBJ2-1; V: TRBV6-4; CDR3: CASSDGGDNEQFF
J: TRBJ2-3; V: TRBV5-1; CDR3: CASSWTSGGTADTQYF
J: TRBJ1-2; V: TRBV20-1; CDR3: CSARFPDRGYKGYTF
J: TRBJ2-2; V: TRBV6-2/TRBV6-3; CDR3: CASSYSRRSNTGELFF
J: TRBJ1-5; V: TRBV5-1; CDR3: CASSPGLGQGSNQPQHF
J: TRBJ2-5; V: TRBV9; CDR3: CASSKTGLAAQETQYF
J: TRBJ2-3; V: TRBV12-3/TRBV12-4; CDR3: CASRRGLGDTQYF
J: TRBJ2-1; V: TRBV7-3; CDR3: CASSLTDTSGYNEQFF
J: TRBJ2-5; V: TRBV7-8; CDR3: CASRFGQGKETQYF
J: TRBJ1-4; V: TRBV2; CDR3: CASKPGQINEKLFF
J: TRBJ2-1; V: TRBV15; CDR3: CATSRVPVGAGGRNEQFF
J: TRBJ2-7; V: TRBV5-1; CDR3: CASSLGSGGAYEQYF
J: TRBJ1-6; V: TRBV7-2; CDR3: CASIGIPHNSPLHF
J: TRBJ2-1; V: TRBV10-3; CDR3: CAISESSGVGSYNEQFF
J: TRBJ2-3; V: TRBV7-9; CDR3: CASSLGDLSTDTQYF
J: TRBJ2-7; V: TRBV2; CDR3: CASSDDRGSSYEQYF
J: TRBJ1-6; V: TRBV6-1; CDR3: CASMPGGAGSYNSPLHF
J: TRBJ2-7; V: TRBV10-3; CDR3: CAISAPGGSSYEQYF
J: TRBJ2-5; V: TRBV7-8; CDR3: CASSYRLAAALQETQYF
J: TRBJ1-3; V: TRBV5-4; CDR3: CASSRDRGNTIYF